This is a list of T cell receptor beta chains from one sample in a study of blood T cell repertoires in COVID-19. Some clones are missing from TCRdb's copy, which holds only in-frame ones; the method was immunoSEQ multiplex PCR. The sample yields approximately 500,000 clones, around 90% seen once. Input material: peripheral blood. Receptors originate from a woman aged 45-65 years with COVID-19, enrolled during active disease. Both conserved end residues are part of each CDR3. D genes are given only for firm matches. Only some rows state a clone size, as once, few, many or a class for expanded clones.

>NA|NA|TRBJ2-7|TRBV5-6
TGTGCCAGCAGCTTCGACAGATCCTACGAGCAGTACTTC
CASSFDRSYEQYF
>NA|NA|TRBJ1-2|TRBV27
TGTGCCAGCAGTTTAGCGGGGAACCGTTATGGCTACACCTTC
CASSLAGNRYGYTF
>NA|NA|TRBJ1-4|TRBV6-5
TGTGCCAGCATGCGGGAAACTAATGAAAAACTGTTTTTT
CASMRETNEKLFF
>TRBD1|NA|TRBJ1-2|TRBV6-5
TGTGCCAGCAGTTCCGACAGGGTGGGTGGCTACACCTTC
CASSSDRVGGYTF
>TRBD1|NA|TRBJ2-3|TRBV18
TGTGCCAGCTCACCCGGACAGGCTTCAGATACGCAGTATTTT
CASSPGQASDTQYF
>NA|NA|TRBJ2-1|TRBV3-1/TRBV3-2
TGTGCCAGCAGCCAAGGGTATGGTAGATCCTACAATGAGCAGTTCTTC
CASSQGYGRSYNEQFF
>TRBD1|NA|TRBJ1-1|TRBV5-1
TGCGCCAGCAGCTTGGTGGGCAGGGGGACTGAAGCTTTCTTT
CASSLVGRGTEAFF
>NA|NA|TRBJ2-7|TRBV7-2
TGTGCCAGCAGCTTACTGACAACCTCCTACGAGCAGTACTTC
CASSLLTTSYEQYF
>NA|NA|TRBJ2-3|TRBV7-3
TGTGCCAGCAGCTCCCTCGGGGAAAGCACAGATACGCAGTATTTT
CASSSLGESTDTQYF
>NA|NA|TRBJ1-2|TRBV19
TGTGCCAGTAGTATTGGACAATCGAATGGCTACACCTTC
CASSIGQSNGYTF
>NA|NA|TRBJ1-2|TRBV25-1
TGTGCCAGCAGTAGGGGCTATGGCTACACCTTC
CASSRGYGYTF
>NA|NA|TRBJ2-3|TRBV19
TGTGCCAGTATCGGCGGCGGAGATACGCAGTATTTT
CASIGGGDTQYF
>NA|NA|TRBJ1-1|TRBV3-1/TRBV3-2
TGTGCCACCTCCTCCCGGGGGAACACTGAAGCTTTCTTT
CATSSRGNTEAFF
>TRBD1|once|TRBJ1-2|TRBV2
TGTGCCAGCAGACCGGGACAGGGGGCATATGGCTACACCTTC
CASRPGQGAYGYTF
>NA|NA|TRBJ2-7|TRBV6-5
TGTGCCAGCAGGGACATTTCCTACGAGCAGTACTTC
CASRDISYEQYF